The TCR beta chain described here comes from a study of blood T cell repertoires in COVID-19. In the study overall: Spain, Italy and the United States supplied samples that represented acute and convalescent COVID-19.

This CDR3 has 19 residues. Trimming took 1 base from V and 4 from J, leaving 25 bases between them. Germline assignment: CDR1 SEHNR and CDR2 FQNEAQ (reference sequence). Profiling relied on immunoSEQ multiplex PCR, and the TCRdb table lists in-frame clones only, not all of them. The table has 250,000 to 350,000 clones, roughly 89% seen once. This chain links TRBV7-9 with TRBJ1-2, with D maybe TRBD1 (6 bases). This receptor was obtained from a woman aged 45-60 years who had been exposed to COVID-19. The sequenced sample consisted of PBMCs or T cells enriched from blood (not recorded which). CDR3: CASSLEHRSNGQFSYGYTF. In DNA form, the CDR3 reads TGTGCCAGCAGCTTAGAGCACCGATCAAACGGACAGTTCTCCTATGGCTACACCTTC.